The subject of this entry is one T cell receptor beta chain. Trimming cost V 5 bases and J 5 bases, with 15 bases left between them. The CDR3 has 14 residues. Germline V gene sequence: CDR1 SEHNR, CDR2 FQNEAQ (reference sequence). This record comes from a study of blood T cell repertoires in COVID-19. About the research overall: Samples came from the United States, Italy and Spain, spanning acute and convalescent COVID-19. Sample material is recorded as cDNA or gDNA derived from T cells, B-cell-depleted T cells, or PBMCs.

Source study methods: Amplified reference gene primers provided the basis for estimating nucleated cell counts. The assay was immunoSEQ multiplex PCR, and TCRdb's table has in-frame clones only and misses some. V and J calls and clone size are copied from that table; D and trimming were computed from the DNA. The sample holds approximately 110,000 clones, approximately 90% seen once. V is TRBV7-9 and J is TRBJ2-5, with a possible D match to TRBD1 (7 bases). This receptor was obtained from a woman over 75 with acute or convalescent COVID-19. Material: peripheral blood. The CDR3 here is CASSRTGGKETQYF. CDR3 DNA sequence: TGTGCCAGCAGCCGGACAGGAGGGAAGGAGACCCAGTACTTC.